A single sample is the source of the 25 T cell receptor beta chains below, sequenced in a study of T cell changes during pregnancy in multiple sclerosis. Repertoires were generated with immunoSEQ multiplex PCR, while TCRdb's copy carries only in-frame clones and drops some. The table has about 70,000 clones, more than 75% seen once. The sample here was peripheral blood, taken in the third trimester of pregnancy. The receptors derive from a female donor in good health, enrolled as a control in a pregnancy study.

Points on this clone: The sample carries other DNA sequences with the same CDR3. V and J are TRBV27 and TRBJ2-7, with a weak D call TRBD2 (5 bases). Germline-derived CDR1 and CDR2 are MNHEY and SMNVEV (reference sequence). This CDR3 comprises 12 residues. V lost 2 bases, J lost 4 bases, and 6 bases lay in between. The CDR3 sequence: CASSLRGYEQYF. The CDR3 nucleotides read TGTGCCAGCAGTTTAAGAGGGTACGAGCAGTACTTC.

The rearrangement uses TRBV6-6 and TRBJ2-3; weak D call: TRBD2 (5 bases). This CDR3 region has 15 residues. V dropped 8 bases and J dropped 2 bases, with 17 bases sitting between them. Germline loops: CDR1 MNHNY, CDR2 SVGAGI (reference sequence). CDR3 DNA: TGTGCCAGCGCTAAGACGGTCGGGAACACAGATACGCAGTATTTT. Protein product: CASAKTVGNTDTQYF.

The J gene is TRBJ2-3, the V gene TRBV5-6; D is perhaps TRBD2 (7 bases). The germline CDR1 and CDR2 sequences are SGHDT and YYEEEE. Trimming left V 2 bases short and J 3 bases short, with 13 bases between. The CDR3 sequence is 15 residues long. CDR3 region: CASSLRRGGTDTQYF. Written as DNA, the CDR3 is TGTGCCAGCAGCTTACGAAGGGGGGGAACAGATACGCAGTATTTT.

The rearrangement uses TRBV4-3 and TRBJ2-7; D is uncertain. Trimming stripped 0 bases from V and 2 bases from J, with 17 bases between. Germline V lookup: CDR1 LGHNA, CDR2 YSLEER. This CDR3 comprises 17 residues. In DNA form, the CDR3 reads TGCGCCAGCAGCCAAGATCTTATTACTACCATCACCTACGAGCAGTACTTC. The encoded protein is CASSQDLITTITYEQYF.

The gene calls are TRBV9 and TRBJ2-3, with 10 bases matching TRBD2. J gave up 4 bases and V 4 bases, and 6 bases lay outside the gene matches. The germline V gene encodes CDR1 SGDLS and CDR2 YYNGEE. This CDR3 has 15 residues. The chain's CDR3 is CASSLSGGLPDTQYF. CDR3 sequence (DNA): TGTGCCAGCAGCCTTAGCGGGGGGCTGCCAGATACGCAGTATTTT.

The chain carries TRBV28 and TRBJ1-1, with D possibly TRBD1 on 5 matching bases. CDR3 length: 14 amino acids. The V and J ends lost 4 bases and 0 bases respectively, with 9 bases between them. Germline CDR1 is MDHEN and CDR2 is SYDVKM. The CDR3 spells CASSSGVLNTEAFF. CDR3 coding DNA: TGTGCCAGCAGTTCGGGGGTCCTGAACACTGAAGCTTTCTTT.

The rearrangement links TRBV7-9 to TRBJ2-2, with 10 bases fitting TRBD1. The ends lost 5 bases at V and 4 bases at J; junction bases unmatched: 4. This CDR3 has 15 residues. The germline gives CDR1 SEHNR, CDR2 FQNEAQ (reference sequence). CDR3 in amino acids: CASSGQGEVTGELFF. In DNA form, the CDR3 reads TGTGCCAGCAGCGGACAGGGGGAGGTCACCGGGGAGCTGTTTTTT.

This chain joins TRBV7-2 and TRBJ1-4; possible D gene TRBD1, 6 bases. Germline V gene data show CDR1 as SGHTA and CDR2 as FQGNSA. V lost 4 bases and J 8 bases, leaving 14 bases between the germline ends. The CDR3 spans 14 residues. For the CDR3, the DNA is TGTGCCAGCAGCTCAGGGGCTAAGCGGGAAAAACTGTTTTTT. Residues: CASSSGAKREKLFF.

This chain connects TRBV7-9 to TRBJ1-5; 12 positions agree with TRBD1. Germline V CDR1 and CDR2: SEHNR, FQNEAQ (reference sequence). Trimming removed 5 bases from V and 5 bases from J; junction bases left unmatched: 13. The CDR3 is 18 residues long. CDR3 residues: CASSPGTGGPRGHQPQHF. In DNA, the CDR3 is TGTGCCAGCAGCCCCGGGACAGGGGGCCCAAGGGGTCATCAGCCCCAGCATTTT.

CDR3 sequence: CASSLSAGARNTIYF. CDR3 DNA sequence: TGTGCCAGCAGCTTATCGGCAGGGGCTAGAAACACCATATATTTT. The V gene is TRBV11-2, the J gene TRBJ1-3; perhaps TRBD1 as D (6 bases). Looked up from germline, CDR1 is SGHAT and CDR2 is FQNNGV. The CDR3 is 15 residues long. V lost 2 bases and J 5 bases, leaving 13 bases between the germline ends. The full variable domain, with the rest looked up from reference TRBV11-2 and TRBJ1-3, is EAGVAQSPRYKIIEKRQSVAFWCNPISGHATLYWYQQILGQGPKLLIQFQNNGVVDDSQLPKDRFSAERLKGVDSTLKIQPAKLEDSAVYLCASSLSAGARNTIYFGEGSWLTVV.

The CDR3 loop is CASTPDRHRNQPQHF. CDR3 DNA: TGTGCCAGCACCCCGGACAGGCATCGCAATCAGCCCCAGCATTTT. The chain links TRBV2 to TRBJ1-5, with 7 bases fitting TRBD1. V shed 7 bases and J 2 bases; nucleotides not matched to a gene: 8. The CDR3 contains 15 residues. Germline values: CDR1 SNHLY, CDR2 FYNNEI.

V gene TRBV6-4 combines with J gene TRBJ2-2; perhaps TRBD1 as D (5 bases). The CDR3 has 15 amino acids. With 4 bases removed from V and 0 bases from J, the gap between germline ends came to 9 bases. Germline values: CDR1 MRHNA, CDR2 SNTAGT. This chain's CDR3 is CASSGEGANTGELFF. The CDR3 bases are TGTGCCAGCAGTGGCGAAGGGGCGAACACCGGGGAGCTGTTTTTT.

The chain has TRBV18 and TRBJ1-3; TRBD1 matches 7 bases. V trimming: 2 bases; J trimming: 2 bases; junction bases outside the gene matches: 12. The CDR3 is made up of 18 amino acids. The V gene's germline CDR1 is KGHSH and CDR2 LQKENI. CDR3 residues: CASSPILPGDRAGNTIYF. The CDR3, as DNA: TGTGCCAGCTCACCAATCTTACCCGGAGACAGGGCTGGAAACACCATATATTTT.

J is TRBJ1-1 and V is TRBV30; TRBD1 matches at 8 bases. This CDR3 spans 15 amino acids. V trimming: 5 bases; J trimming: 3 bases; junction bases outside the gene matches: 11. Germline assignment: CDR1 GTSNPN and CDR2 SVGIG (reference sequence). CDR3 sequence reads: CAWGRRGQGYTEAFF. The CDR3 DNA follows: TGTGCCTGGGGGCGGCGAGGACAGGGTTACACTGAAGCTTTCTTT.

The V and J genes are TRBV7-9 and TRBJ2-7, with D maybe TRBD2 (6 bases). This CDR3 is 15 amino acids long. V was clipped by 4 bases and J by 3 bases, with 16 bases between them. Germline CDR1 SEHNR, CDR2 FQNEAQ (reference sequence). The CDR3 is CASSSTAGRSYEQYF. The CDR3 DNA follows: TGTGCCAGCAGCTCGACGGCGGGGAGAAGCTACGAGCAGTACTTC.

J is TRBJ2-5 and V is TRBV15; TRBD2 matches 7 bases. Germline CDR1 and CDR2: LNHNV and YYDKDF (reference sequence). This CDR3 region has 16 residues. V shed 5 bases and J 5 bases; nucleotides not matched to a gene: 14. This CDR3 reads CATSVHLAGVLETQYF. CDR3 coding DNA: TGTGCCACCAGCGTCCACTTGGCGGGGGTTCTGGAGACCCAGTACTTC.

The chain combines TRBV4-1 with TRBJ1-1; D gene uncertain. V gave up 0 bases and J gave up 5 bases, with 10 bases separating them. The CDR3 is 14 residues long. Per the germline V gene, CDR1 is MGHRA and CDR2 is YSYEKL. CDR3 bases: TGCGCCAGCAGCCAAGATCCCCCGGGGACTGAAGCTTTCTTT. Translation: CASSQDPPGTEAFF.

The chain couples TRBV27 to TRBJ1-2, with a weak D call TRBD1 (5 bases). The V end was cut by 6 bases, the J end by 4 bases, with 12 bases between. Germline lookup yields CDR1 MNHEY and CDR2 SMNVEV (reference sequence). This CDR3 has 13 amino acids. CDR3 sequence (DNA): TGTGCCAGCAGCCCAGCCCAGGGCTATGGCTACACCTTC. Amino acid sequence: CASSPAQGYGYTF.

This sequence joins TRBV15 and TRBJ2-6; D possibly corresponds to TRBD1 (5 bases). CDR1 is LNHNV and CDR2 is YYDKDF in the germline V gene (reference sequence). This CDR3 is 15 amino acids long. Trimming shortened V by 8 bases and J by 4 bases, and 15 bases separated the two germline ends. CDR3 sequence reads: CATRSTGEGANVLTF. The CDR3 nucleotides are TGTGCCACCCGGAGTACAGGAGAAGGGGCCAACGTCCTGACTTTC.

This CDR3 is CASSLTRDRGEQYF. DNA of the CDR3: TGTGCCAGCAGCTTAACGCGGGACAGGGGCGAGCAGTACTTC. The chain combines TRBV7-3 with TRBJ2-7, with 10 bases aligning to TRBD1. CDR1 is SGHTA, CDR2 FQGTGA, per germline. The CDR3 totals 14 residues. J gave up 6 bases and V 0 bases, and 2 bases lay outside the gene matches.

V gene TRBV7-9 combines with J gene TRBJ1-1; 8 nucleotides line up with TRBD1. From germline, CDR1 is SEHNR and CDR2 FQNEAQ (reference sequence). There are 15 residues in the CDR3. V shed 4 bases and J 5 bases; nucleotides not matched to a gene: 9. CDR3 region: CASSSRTGMGTEAFF. In nucleotides, the CDR3 is TGTGCCAGCAGCTCCCGGACAGGGATGGGTACTGAAGCTTTCTTT.

The chain has TRBV5-1 and TRBJ1-4; a weak D match, TRBD1 (5 bases). CDR1 and CDR2 (germline): SGHRS, YFSETQ. This CDR3 region has 14 residues. V lost 0 bases to trimming and J lost 3 bases, with 6 bases between them. CDR3 sequence reads: CASSLGQSNEKLFF. Written as DNA, the CDR3 is TGCGCCAGCAGCTTGGGACAGTCTAATGAAAAACTGTTTTTT. Full variable domain (rest looked up from reference TRBV5-1 and TRBJ1-4): KAGVTQTPRYLIKTRGQQVTLSCSPISGHRSVSWYQQTPGQGLQFLFEYFSETQRNKGNFPGRFSGRQFSNSRSEMNVSTLELGDSALYLCASSLGQSNEKLFFGSGTQLSVL.

CDR3: CASSQDSLYGYTF. The DNA of the CDR3 is TGTGCCAGCAGCCAAGACAGTCTCTATGGCTACACCTTC. V gene TRBV7-2 combines with J gene TRBJ1-2; a weak D match, TRBD1 (5 bases). This CDR3 region has 13 residues. Trimming cost V 5 bases and J 4 bases, with 11 bases left between them. In germline, CDR1 is SGHTA, CDR2 FQGNSA.

The gene calls are TRBV11-2 and TRBJ1-1; D uncertain. Germline V gene data show CDR1 as SGHAT and CDR2 as FQNNGV. V lost 8 bases and J lost 4, with 14 bases in between. The CDR3 covers 13 residues. The CDR3, as DNA: TGTGCCAGCGGCCCGCGGGCAGCCACTGAAGCTTTCTTT. Its protein product is CASGPRAATEAFF.

The CDR3 DNA follows: TGCAGCGTCCAACAGGGGAACTATGGCTACACCTTC. It is translated as CSVQQGNYGYTF. The chain employs TRBV29-1 and TRBJ1-2, with 7 positions matching TRBD1. The V gene end was trimmed by 6 bases and the J gene end by 2 bases; junction bases not matched to a gene: 3. Germline-derived CDR1 and CDR2 are SQVTM and ANQGSEA. The CDR3 length is 12 residues.